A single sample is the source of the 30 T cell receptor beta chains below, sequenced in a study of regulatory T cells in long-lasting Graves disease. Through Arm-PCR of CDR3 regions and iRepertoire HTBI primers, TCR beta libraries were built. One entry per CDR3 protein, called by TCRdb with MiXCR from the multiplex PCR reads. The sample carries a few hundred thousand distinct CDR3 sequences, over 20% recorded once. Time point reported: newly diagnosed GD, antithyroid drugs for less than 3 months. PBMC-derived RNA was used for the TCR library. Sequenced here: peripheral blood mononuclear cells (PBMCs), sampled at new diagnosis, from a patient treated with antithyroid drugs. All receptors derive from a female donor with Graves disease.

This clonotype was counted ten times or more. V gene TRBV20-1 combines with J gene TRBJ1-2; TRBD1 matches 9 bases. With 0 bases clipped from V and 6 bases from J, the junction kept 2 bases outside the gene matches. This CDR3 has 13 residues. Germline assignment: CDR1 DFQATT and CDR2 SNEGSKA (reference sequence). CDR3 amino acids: CSARDGQGNGYTF. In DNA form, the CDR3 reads TGCAGTGCTAGAGATGGACAGGGGAATGGCTACACCTTC.

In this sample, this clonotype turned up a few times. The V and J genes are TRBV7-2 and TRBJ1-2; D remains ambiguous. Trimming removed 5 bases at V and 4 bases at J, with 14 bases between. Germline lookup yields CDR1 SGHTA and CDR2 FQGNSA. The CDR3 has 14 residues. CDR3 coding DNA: TGTGCCAGCAGCCCGTCCGGGGAGGTCTATGGCTACACCTTC. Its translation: CASSPSGEVYGYTF.

CDR3 DNA: TGTGCCAGTGGCCGGGACTTCGAAGCTTTCTTT. This gives the protein CASGRDFEAFF. The chain has TRBV6-1 and TRBJ1-1; possible D gene TRBD1, 5 bases. Trimming stripped 9 bases from V and 8 bases from J, with 13 bases between. Per the germline V gene, CDR1 is MNHNS and CDR2 is SASEGT. The CDR3 is made up of 11 amino acids.

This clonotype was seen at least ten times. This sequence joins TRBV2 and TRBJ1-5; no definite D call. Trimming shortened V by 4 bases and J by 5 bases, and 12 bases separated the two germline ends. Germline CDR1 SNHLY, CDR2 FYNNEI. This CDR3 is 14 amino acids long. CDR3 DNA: TGTGCCAGCAGTGGGCCTTTACCCCATCAGCCCCAGCATTTT. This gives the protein CASSGPLPHQPQHF.

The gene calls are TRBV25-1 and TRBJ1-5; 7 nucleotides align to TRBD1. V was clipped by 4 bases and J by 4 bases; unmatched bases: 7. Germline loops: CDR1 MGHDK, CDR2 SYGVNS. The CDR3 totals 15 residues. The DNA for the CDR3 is TGTGCCAGCAGTGGTCGACAGGGACCAAATCAGCCCCAGCATTTT. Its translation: CASSGRQGPNQPQHF.

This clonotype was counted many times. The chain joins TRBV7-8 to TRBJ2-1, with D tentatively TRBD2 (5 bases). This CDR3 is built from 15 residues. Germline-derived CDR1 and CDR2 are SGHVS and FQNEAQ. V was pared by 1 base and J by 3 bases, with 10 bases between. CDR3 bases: TGTGCCAGCAGCTTAGGAATAGACTACTACAATGAGCAGTTCTTC. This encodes CASSLGIDYYNEQFF.

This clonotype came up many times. This chain's CDR3 is CASSLGAANEQFF. In DNA, the CDR3 is TGTGCCAGCAGCTTAGGAGCCGCCAATGAGCAGTTCTTC. The genes are TRBV11-2 and TRBJ2-1; no reliable D call. CDR1 is SGHAT, CDR2 FQNNGV, per germline. Deletions cut 1 base from V and 6 bases from J, with 7 bases between. The CDR3 sequence is 13 residues long.

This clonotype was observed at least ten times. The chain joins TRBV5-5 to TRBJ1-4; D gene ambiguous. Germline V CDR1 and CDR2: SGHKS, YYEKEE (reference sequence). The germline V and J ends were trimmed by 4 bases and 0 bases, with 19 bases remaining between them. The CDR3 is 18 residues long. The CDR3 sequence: CASSATVVYGATNEKLFF. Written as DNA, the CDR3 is TGTGCCAGCAGCGCGACGGTCGTATACGGGGCAACTAATGAAAAACTGTTTTTT. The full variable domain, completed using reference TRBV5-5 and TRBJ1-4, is DAGVTQSPTHLIKTRGQQVTLRCSPISGHKSVSWYQQVLGQGPQFIFQYYEKEERGRGNFPDRFSARQFPNYSSELNVNALLLGDSALYLCASSATVVYGATNEKLFFGSGTQLSVL.

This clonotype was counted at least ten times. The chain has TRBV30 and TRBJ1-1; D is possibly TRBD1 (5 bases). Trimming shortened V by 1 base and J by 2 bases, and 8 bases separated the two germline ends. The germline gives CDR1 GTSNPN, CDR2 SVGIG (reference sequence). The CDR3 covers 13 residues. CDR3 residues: CAWSAGPNTEAFF. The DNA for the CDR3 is TGTGCCTGGAGTGCAGGGCCCAACACTGAAGCTTTCTTT.

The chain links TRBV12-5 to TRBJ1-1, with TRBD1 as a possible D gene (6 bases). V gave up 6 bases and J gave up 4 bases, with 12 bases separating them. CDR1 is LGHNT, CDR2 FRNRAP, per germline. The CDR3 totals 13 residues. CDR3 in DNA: TGTGCTAGTGGGACCGGGACACCCACTGAAGCTTTCTTT. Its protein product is CASGTGTPTEAFF.

CDR3 sequence: CASSWIAGVASTDTQYF. The DNA for the CDR3 is TGTGCCAGCAGTTGGATAGCGGGAGTGGCTAGTACAGATACGCAGTATTTT. The chain employs TRBV12-3 or TRBV12-4 and TRBJ2-3, with 9 bases aligning to TRBD2. The J segment lost 3 bases and the V segment lost 4 bases, leaving 11 bases of the junction unmatched. The CDR3 contains 17 residues.

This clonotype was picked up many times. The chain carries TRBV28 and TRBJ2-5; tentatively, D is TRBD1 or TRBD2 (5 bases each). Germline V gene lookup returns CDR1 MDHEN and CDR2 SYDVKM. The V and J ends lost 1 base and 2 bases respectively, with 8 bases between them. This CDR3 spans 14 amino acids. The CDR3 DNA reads TGTGCCAGCAGTTTATCGGGGCAGCAAGAGACCCAGTACTTC. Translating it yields CASSLSGQQETQYF. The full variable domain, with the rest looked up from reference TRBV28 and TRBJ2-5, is DVKVTQSSRYLVKRTGEKVFLECVQDMDHENMFWYRQDPGLGLRLIYFSYDVKMKEKGDIPEGYSVSREKKERFSLILESASTNQTSMYLCASSLSGQQETQYFGPGTRLLVL.

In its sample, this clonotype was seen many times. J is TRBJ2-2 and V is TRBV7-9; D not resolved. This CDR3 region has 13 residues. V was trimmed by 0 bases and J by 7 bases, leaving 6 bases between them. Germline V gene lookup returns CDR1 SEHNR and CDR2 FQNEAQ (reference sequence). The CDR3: CASSLAGIGELFF. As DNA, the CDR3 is TGTGCCAGCAGCTTAGCTGGGATCGGGGAGCTGTTTTTT.

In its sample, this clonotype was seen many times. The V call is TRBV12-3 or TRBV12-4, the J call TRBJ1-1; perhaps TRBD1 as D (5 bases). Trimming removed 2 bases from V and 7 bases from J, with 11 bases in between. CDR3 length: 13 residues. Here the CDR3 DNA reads TGTGCCAGCAGTTTACTCGGGACGAATGAAGCTTTCTTT. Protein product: CASSLLGTNEAFF.

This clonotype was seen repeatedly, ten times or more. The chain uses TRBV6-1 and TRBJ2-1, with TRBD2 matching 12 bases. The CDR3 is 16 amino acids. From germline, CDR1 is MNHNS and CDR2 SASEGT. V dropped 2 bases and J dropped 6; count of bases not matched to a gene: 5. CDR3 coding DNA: TGTGCCAGCAGTGAATCGACTAGCGGGAGAATCAATGAGCAGTTCTTC. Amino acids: CASSESTSGRINEQFF.

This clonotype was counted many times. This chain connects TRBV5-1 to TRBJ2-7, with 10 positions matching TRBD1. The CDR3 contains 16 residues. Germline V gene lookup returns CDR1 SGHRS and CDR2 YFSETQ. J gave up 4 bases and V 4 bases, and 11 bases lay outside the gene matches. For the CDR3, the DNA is TGCGCCAGCAGCGTTACAGACAGGGGGCGCGGGTACGAGCAGTACTTC. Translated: CASSVTDRGRGYEQYF.

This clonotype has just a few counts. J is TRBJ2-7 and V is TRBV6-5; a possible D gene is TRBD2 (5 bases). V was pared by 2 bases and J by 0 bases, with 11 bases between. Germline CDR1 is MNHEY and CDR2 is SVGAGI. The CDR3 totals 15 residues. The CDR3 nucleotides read TGTGCCAGCAGTTACAATCCCACTAGCTCCTACGAGCAGTACTTC. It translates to CASSYNPTSSYEQYF.

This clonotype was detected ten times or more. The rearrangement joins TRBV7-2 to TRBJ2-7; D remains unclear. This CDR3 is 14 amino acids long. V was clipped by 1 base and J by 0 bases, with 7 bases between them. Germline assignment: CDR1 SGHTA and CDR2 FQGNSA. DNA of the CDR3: TGTGCCAGCAGCTTAGGCAGTCTCTCCTACGAGCAGTACTTC. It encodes CASSLGSLSYEQYF.

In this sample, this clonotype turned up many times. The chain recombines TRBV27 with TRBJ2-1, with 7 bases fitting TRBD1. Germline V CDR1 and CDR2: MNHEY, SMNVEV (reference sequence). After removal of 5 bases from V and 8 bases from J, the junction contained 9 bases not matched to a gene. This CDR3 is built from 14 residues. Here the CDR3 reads CASSQGGVYHEQFF. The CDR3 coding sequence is TGTGCCAGCAGTCAAGGGGGCGTTTACCATGAGCAGTTCTTC.

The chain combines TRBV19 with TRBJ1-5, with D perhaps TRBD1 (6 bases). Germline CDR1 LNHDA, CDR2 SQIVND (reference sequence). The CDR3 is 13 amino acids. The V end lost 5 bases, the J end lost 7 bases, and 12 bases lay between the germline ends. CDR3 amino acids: CASSETGKQPQHF. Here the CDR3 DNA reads TGTGCCAGTAGTGAAACAGGGAAACAGCCCCAGCATTTT.

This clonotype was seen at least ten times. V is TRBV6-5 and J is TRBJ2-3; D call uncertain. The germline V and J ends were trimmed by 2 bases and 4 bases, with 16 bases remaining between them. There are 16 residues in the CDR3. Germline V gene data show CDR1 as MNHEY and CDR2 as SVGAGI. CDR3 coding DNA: TGTGCCAGCAGTTACGGGGTGGGATCCGGCCCAGATACGCAGTATTTT. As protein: CASSYGVGSGPDTQYF.

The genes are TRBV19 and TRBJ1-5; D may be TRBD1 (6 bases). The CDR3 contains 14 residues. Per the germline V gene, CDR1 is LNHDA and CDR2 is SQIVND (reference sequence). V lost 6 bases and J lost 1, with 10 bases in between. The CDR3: CASRGTSSNQPQHF. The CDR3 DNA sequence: TGTGCCAGTAGAGGGACATCGAGCAATCAGCCCCAGCATTTT.

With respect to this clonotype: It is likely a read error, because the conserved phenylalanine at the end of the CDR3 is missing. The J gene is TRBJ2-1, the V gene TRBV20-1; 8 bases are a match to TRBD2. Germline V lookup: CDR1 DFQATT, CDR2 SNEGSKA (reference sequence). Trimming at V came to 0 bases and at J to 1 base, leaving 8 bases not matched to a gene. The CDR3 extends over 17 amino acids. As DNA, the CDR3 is TGCAGTGCTAGAGATCCCCGGGGGGGGGAGTCCTACAATGAGCAGTTCCTC. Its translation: CSARDPRGGESYNEQFL.

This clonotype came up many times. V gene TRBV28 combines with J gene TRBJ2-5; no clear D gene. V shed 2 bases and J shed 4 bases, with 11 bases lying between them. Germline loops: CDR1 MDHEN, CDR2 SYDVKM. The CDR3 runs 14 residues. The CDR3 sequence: CASSLRLGLETQYF. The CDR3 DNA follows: TGTGCCAGCAGTTTAAGGCTAGGGTTAGAGACCCAGTACTTC. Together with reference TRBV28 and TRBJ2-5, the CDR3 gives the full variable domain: DVKVTQSSRYLVKRTGEKVFLECVQDMDHENMFWYRQDPGLGLRLIYFSYDVKMKEKGDIPEGYSVSREKKERFSLILESASTNQTSMYLCASSLRLGLETQYFGPGTRLLVL.

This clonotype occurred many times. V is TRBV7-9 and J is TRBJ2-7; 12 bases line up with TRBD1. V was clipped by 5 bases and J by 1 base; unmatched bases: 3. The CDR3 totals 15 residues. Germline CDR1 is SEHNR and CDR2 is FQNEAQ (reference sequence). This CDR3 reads CASSQGQGASYEQYF. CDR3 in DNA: TGTGCCAGCAGCCAGGGACAGGGGGCATCCTACGAGCAGTACTTC.

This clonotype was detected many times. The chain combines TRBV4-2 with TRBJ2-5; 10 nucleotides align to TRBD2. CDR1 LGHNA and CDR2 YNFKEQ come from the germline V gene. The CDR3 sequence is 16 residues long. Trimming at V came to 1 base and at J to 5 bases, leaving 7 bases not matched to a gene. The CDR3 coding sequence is TGTGCCAGCAGCCAAGGCACCAGCGGGGGGGCCGAGACCCAGTACTTC. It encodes CASSQGTSGGAETQYF.

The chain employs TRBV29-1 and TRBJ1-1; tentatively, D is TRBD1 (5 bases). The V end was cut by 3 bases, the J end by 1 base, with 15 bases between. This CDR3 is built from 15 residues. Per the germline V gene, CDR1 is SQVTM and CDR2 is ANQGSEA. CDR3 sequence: CSVDMGQVSNTEAFF. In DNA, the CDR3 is TGCAGCGTTGACATGGGGCAGGTCTCGAACACTGAAGCTTTCTTT.

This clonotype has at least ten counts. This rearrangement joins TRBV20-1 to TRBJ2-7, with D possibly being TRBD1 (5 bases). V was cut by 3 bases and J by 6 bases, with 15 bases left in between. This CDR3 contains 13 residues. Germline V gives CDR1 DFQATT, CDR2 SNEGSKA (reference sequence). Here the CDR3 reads CSASRAGNTEQYF. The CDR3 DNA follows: TGCAGTGCTAGTCGTGCAGGGAATACCGAGCAGTACTTC.

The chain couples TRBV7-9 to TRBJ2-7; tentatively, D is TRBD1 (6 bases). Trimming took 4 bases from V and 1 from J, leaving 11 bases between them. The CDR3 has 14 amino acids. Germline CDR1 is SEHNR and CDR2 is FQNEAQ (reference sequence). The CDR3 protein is CASSYPGQSYEQYF. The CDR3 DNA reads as TGTGCCAGCAGCTATCCGGGACAATCCTACGAGCAGTACTTC.

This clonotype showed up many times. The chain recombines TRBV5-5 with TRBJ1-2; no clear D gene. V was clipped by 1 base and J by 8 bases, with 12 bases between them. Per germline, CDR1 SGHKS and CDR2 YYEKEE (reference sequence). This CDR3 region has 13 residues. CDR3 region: CASSLSTKQGYTF. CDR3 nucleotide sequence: TGTGCCAGCAGCTTGTCTACAAAGCAAGGCTACACCTTC.